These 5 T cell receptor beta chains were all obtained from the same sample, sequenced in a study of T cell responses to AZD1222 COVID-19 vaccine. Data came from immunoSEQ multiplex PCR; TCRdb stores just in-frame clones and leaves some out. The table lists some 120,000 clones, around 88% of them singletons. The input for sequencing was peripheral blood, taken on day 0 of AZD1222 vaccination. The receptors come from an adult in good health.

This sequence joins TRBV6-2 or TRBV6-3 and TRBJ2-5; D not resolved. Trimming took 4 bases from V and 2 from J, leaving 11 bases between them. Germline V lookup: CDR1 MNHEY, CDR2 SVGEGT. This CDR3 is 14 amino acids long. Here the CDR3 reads CASSSRTPQETQYF. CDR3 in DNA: TGTGCCAGCAGTTCCCGGACCCCTCAAGAGACCCAGTACTTC.

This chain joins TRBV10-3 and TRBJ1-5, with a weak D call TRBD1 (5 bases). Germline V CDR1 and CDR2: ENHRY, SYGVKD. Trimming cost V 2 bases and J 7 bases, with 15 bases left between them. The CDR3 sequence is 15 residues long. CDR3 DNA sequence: TGTGCCATCAGTGAGATTAGGGACGGAAGGCAGCCCCAGCATTTT. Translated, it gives CAISEIRDGRQPQHF.

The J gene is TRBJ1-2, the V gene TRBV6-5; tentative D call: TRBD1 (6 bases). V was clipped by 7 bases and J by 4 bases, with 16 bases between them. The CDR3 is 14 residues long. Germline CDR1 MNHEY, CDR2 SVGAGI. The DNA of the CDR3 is TGTGCCAGCACCCCGGCAGGGGCGACCTATGGCTACACCTTC. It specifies CASTPAGATYGYTF.

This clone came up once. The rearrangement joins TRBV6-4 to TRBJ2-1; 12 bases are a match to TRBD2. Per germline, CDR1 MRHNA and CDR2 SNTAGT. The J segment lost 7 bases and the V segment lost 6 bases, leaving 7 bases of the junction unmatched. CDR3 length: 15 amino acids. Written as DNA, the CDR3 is TGTGCCAGCAGAGAGCTAGCGGGGGGGCTTAATGAGCAGTTCTTC. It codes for CASRELAGGLNEQFF.

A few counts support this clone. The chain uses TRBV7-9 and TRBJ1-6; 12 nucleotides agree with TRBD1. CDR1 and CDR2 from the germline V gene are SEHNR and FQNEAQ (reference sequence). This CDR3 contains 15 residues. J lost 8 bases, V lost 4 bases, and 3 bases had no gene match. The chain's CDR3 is CASSSGTGGHSPLHF. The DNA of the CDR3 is TGTGCCAGCAGCTCCGGGACAGGGGGCCATTCACCCCTCCACTTT.